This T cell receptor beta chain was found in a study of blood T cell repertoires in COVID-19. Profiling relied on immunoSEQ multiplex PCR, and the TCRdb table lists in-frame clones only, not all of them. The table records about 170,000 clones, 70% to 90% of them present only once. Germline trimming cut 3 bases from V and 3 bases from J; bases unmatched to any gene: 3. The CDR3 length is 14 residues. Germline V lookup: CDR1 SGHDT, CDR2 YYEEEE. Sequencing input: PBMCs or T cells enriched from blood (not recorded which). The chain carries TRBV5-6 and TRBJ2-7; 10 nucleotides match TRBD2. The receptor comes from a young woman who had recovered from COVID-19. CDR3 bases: TGTGCCAGCAGCTCAAGGACTAGCGGCTACGAGCAGTACTTC. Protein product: CASSSRTSGYEQYF.